This T cell receptor (beta chain) was sequenced for a study of CD8 T cells in ankylosing spondylitis. The CDR3 totals 16 residues. CDR1 MDHEN and CDR2 SYDVKM come from the germline V gene. Between the trimmed V and J ends, which lost 0 bases and 5 bases, there was a span of 14 bases. With regard to this clonotype: Its target is unknown.

Study-level results: The authors reported significant enrichment of disease-linked clones in matched ankylosing spondylitis synovial fluid. Earlier work had already found some motif variants in reactive arthritis synovial fluid and blood. For ankylosing spondylitis blood, a TCR beta motif of 7 or 8 highly homologous variants appeared characteristic.

TCRdb redid the calling of the 5' RACE reads with MiXCR, one entry per CDR3 protein. Among a few hundred thousand distinct CDR3 sequences listed, 20% were seen once. The rearrangement joins TRBV28 to TRBJ2-1; D may be TRBD1 (6 bases). The sequencing sample was made of blood, either unsorted or a sorted T cell fraction (not recorded which). The TCR comes from a male donor with ankylosing spondylitis or in good health (not recorded which). CDR3 loop: CASSLWATGPNNEQFF. The CDR3 DNA sequence: TGTGCCAGCAGTTTATGGGCAACAGGGCCCAACAATGAGCAGTTCTTC.